The 5 T cell receptor beta chains listed next were all sequenced from one sample in a study of blood T cell repertoires in COVID-19. Profiled with immunoSEQ multiplex PCR; TCRdb holds only in-frame clones, not every one. The table lists around 60,000 clones, roughly 77% of them singletons, with just under 15% in the top ten. The sequenced sample was peripheral blood. All receptors come from a man of 80 years or more with acute or convalescent COVID-19.

The count of this clone is one. The rearrangement joins TRBV9 to TRBJ2-3; 10 positions match TRBD2. The CDR3 totals 15 residues. Germline values: CDR1 SGDLS, CDR2 YYNGEE. V gave up 4 bases and J gave up 3 bases; unmatched junction bases: 5. For the CDR3, the DNA is TGTGCCAGCAGCCTTAGCGGGGGGCCGACAGATACGCAGTATTTT. It encodes CASSLSGGPTDTQYF.

V is TRBV6-5 and J is TRBJ1-4; no reliable D call. Germline values: CDR1 MNHEY, CDR2 SVGAGI. Deletions cut 5 bases from V and 4 bases from J, with 14 bases between. The length of the CDR3 is 15 residues. The CDR3 sequence is CASSTTVAGNEKLFF. CDR3 coding DNA: TGTGCCAGCAGTACTACGGTAGCGGGTAATGAAAAACTGTTTTTT.

This clone occurred a few times. V usage is TRBV5-1 and J usage is TRBJ1-2, with 8 bases lining up with TRBD1. After removal of 4 bases from V and 7 bases from J, the junction contained 6 bases not matched to a gene. From germline, CDR1 is SGHRS and CDR2 YFSETQ. CDR3 length: 13 amino acids. CDR3 in amino acids: CASSKTGGLGYTF. The CDR3 nucleotides read TGCGCCAGCAGCAAAACAGGGGGACTTGGCTACACCTTC.

The CDR3 bases are TGTGCCAGCAGCGTAAGAACAGATGGCTACACCTTC. Translated: CASSVRTDGYTF. The chain couples TRBV9 to TRBJ1-2, with D unclear. Looked up from germline, CDR1 is SGDLS and CDR2 is YYNGEE. V was clipped by 1 base and J by 6 bases, with 7 bases between them. This CDR3 spans 12 amino acids.

A few counts support this clone. The chain couples TRBV6-5 to TRBJ1-2, with 7 bases identical to TRBD1. The germline gives CDR1 MNHEY, CDR2 SVGAGI. This CDR3 spans 14 amino acids. Trimming cost V 6 bases and J 7 bases; bases outside gene matches: 11. The CDR3 is CASRTVEGASGYTF. CDR3 sequence (DNA): TGTGCCAGCAGAACTGTGGAGGGGGCCTCTGGCTACACCTTC.